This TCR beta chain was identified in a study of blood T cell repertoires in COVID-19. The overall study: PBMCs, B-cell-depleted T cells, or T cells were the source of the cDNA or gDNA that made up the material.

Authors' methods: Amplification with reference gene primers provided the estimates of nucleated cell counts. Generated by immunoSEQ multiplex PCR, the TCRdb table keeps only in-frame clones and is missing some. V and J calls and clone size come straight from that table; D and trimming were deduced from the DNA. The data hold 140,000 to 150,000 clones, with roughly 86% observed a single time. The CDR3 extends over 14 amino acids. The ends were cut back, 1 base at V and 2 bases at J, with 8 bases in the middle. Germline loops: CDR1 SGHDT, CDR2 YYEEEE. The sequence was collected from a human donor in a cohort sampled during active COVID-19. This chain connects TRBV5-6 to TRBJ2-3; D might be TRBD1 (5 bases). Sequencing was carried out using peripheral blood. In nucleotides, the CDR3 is TGTGCCAGCAGCTTGTGGGGCGACACAGATACGCAGTATTTT. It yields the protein CASSLWGDTDTQYF.